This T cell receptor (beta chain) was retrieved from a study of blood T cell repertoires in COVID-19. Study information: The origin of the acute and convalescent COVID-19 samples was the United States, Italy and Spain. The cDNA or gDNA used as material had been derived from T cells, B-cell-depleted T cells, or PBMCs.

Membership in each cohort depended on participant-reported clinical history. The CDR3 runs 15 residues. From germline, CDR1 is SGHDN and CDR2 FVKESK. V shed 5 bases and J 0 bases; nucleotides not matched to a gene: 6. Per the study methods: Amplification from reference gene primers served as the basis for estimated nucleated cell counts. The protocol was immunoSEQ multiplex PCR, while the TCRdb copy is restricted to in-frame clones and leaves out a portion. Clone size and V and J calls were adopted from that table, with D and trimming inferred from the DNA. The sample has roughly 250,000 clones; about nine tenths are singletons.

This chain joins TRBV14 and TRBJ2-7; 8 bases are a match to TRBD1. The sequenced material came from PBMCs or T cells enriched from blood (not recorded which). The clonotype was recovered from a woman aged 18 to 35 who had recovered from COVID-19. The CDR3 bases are TGTGCCAGCAGCTCGTCAGGGGGCGCCTCCTACGAGCAGTACTTC. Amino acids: CASSSSGGASYEQYF.